This TCR beta chain was identified during a study of chemoradiotherapy in HPV16-positive cancers. Regarding the study as a whole: The functional HPV-specific definition rests on just a couple of HPV16-positive patients.

Samples were taken several times over chemoradiotherapy. Germline CDR1 reads MNHEY; CDR2 reads SMNVEV (reference sequence). The CDR3 length is 14 residues. The V end lost 4 bases, the J end lost 4 bases, and 10 bases lay between the germline ends. TCRdb's copy holds only in-frame clones and misses some; the assay was immunoSEQ multiplex PCR. The sample yields some 9,800 clones, roughly nine tenths seen once. As to this clone: Its antigen is not identified.

Sequenced material: blood, taken from a patient who underwent chemoradiotherapy. The chain uses TRBV27 and TRBJ2-2; possible D gene TRBD2, 5 bases. The source is a human donor with HPV-associated anogenital cancer. CDR3 DNA sequence: TGTGCCAGCAGTTGGACGGGGAGCACCGGGGAGCTGTTTTTT. It is translated as CASSWTGSTGELFF.